This T cell receptor (beta chain) is from a study of Graves' ophthalmopathy and Graves' hyperthyroidism. Pregnancy or lactation, uncontrolled infections and other autoimmune diseases were grounds for excluding patients. For repertoire sequencing, the TCR beta CDR3 regions were amplified from RNA transcripts. HTBI-primed first-round RT-PCR preceded second-round multiplex PCR. MiXCR, run by TCRdb on the multiplex PCR reads, gives a single entry per CDR3 protein. The sample holds 450,000 or so distinct CDR3 sequences, around an eighth seen once. Study observations and caveats: Predictions made by the model for ophthalmopathy progression reached 70% to 71% sensitivity and roughly 75% specificity.

As regards this clonotype: As yet, its antigen is unknown.

Germline assignment: CDR1 KGHDR and CDR2 SFDVKD. The CDR3 runs to 14 residues. V was pared by 4 bases and J by 3 bases, with 4 bases of the junction left unmatched. The TCR originated in a woman younger than 45 with Graves' ophthalmopathy. The sample was blood. The chain employs TRBV24-1 and TRBJ2-5; TRBD1 matches 7 bases. CDR3 residues: CATSEAGTEETQYF. The CDR3 coding sequence is TGTGCCACCAGTGAGGCTGGGACAGAAGAGACCCAGTACTTC.